A selection of T cell receptor beta chains follows, all from one sample in a study of PD-1 blockade in classical Hodgkin lymphoma. TCRdb's table, derived via immunoSEQ multiplex PCR, lists solely in-frame clones and lacks some. The sample lists around 31,000 clones; about 85% were seen once. Here the sequenced sample was CD4+ T cells from blood, taken at baseline. These receptor sequences come from a human donor with classical Hodgkin lymphoma. CDR3s include the opening cysteine and the closing phenylalanine or tryptophan. The D gene is left open where the match is weak. Size is stated for part of the rows, as once, few or many counts, or as a class when the clone is expanded.

len: 20; j_gene: TRBJ2-7; d_gene: TRBD2; abundance: NA; v_gene: TRBV10-2; CDR3nt: TGCGCCAGCAGTGAGTCGAAGTTCGGACTAGCGGGAGGTCATAGCTACGAGCAGTACTTC; CDR3aa: CASSESKFGLAGGHSYEQYF
len: 13; j_gene: TRBJ1-1; d_gene: TRBD1; abundance: few; v_gene: TRBV29-1; CDR3nt: TGCAGCGGGGACAGCACACTGAACACTGAAGCTTTCTTT; CDR3aa: CSGDSTLNTEAFF
len: 15; j_gene: TRBJ2-7; d_gene: TRBD1; abundance: NA; v_gene: TRBV2; CDR3nt: TGTGCCAGCAGTGTTGCGGAGAACAGGGGCTACGAGCAGTACTTC; CDR3aa: CASSVAENRGYEQYF
len: 17; j_gene: TRBJ1-5; d_gene: NA; abundance: NA; v_gene: TRBV4-1; CDR3nt: TGCGCCAGCAGCCAAGGGCAGATTTTAAATAGCAATCAGCCCCAGCATTTT; CDR3aa: CASSQGQILNSNQPQHF
len: 14; j_gene: TRBJ2-2; d_gene: NA; abundance: once; v_gene: TRBV19; CDR3nt: TGTGCCAGTAGTATGGGAGGGAACACCGGGGAGCTGTTTTTT; CDR3aa: CASSMGGNTGELFF
len: 14; j_gene: TRBJ1-1; d_gene: NA; abundance: few; v_gene: TRBV19; CDR3nt: TGTGCCAGTAGTATTGGGACACTGAACACTGAAGCTTTCTTT; CDR3aa: CASSIGTLNTEAFF
len: 15; j_gene: TRBJ1-5; d_gene: TRBD1; abundance: NA; v_gene: TRBV28; CDR3nt: TGTGCCAGCAGTTCCAGGACAGGGTTTAATCAGCCCCAGCATTTT; CDR3aa: CASSSRTGFNQPQHF
len: 17; j_gene: TRBJ2-1; d_gene: TRBD2; abundance: NA; v_gene: TRBV27; CDR3nt: TGTGCCAGCAGTTTCCTGGGACTAGCGGGAGGGCCGCCCGAGCAGTTCTTC; CDR3aa: CASSFLGLAGGPPEQFF
len: 16; j_gene: TRBJ1-1; d_gene: TRBD1; abundance: NA; v_gene: TRBV2; CDR3nt: TGTGCCAGCAGTGATTCCCTATACAGGGGGCCCACTGAAGCTTTCTTT; CDR3aa: CASSDSLYRGPTEAFF
len: 15; j_gene: TRBJ2-7; d_gene: TRBD2; abundance: few; v_gene: TRBV2; CDR3nt: TGTGCCAGCAGCGACCCTCCTAGCGGGACCTACGAGCAGTACTTC; CDR3aa: CASSDPPSGTYEQYF
len: 14; j_gene: TRBJ1-5; d_gene: NA; abundance: few; v_gene: TRBV6-1; CDR3nt: TGTGCCAGCAGACTTCGAGGATCCGACCAGCCCCAGCATTTT; CDR3aa: CASRLRGSDQPQHF
len: 15; j_gene: TRBJ1-4; d_gene: TRBD1; abundance: once; v_gene: TRBV2; CDR3nt: TGTGCCAGCAGTGAGGACAGGGCTGTCGATGAAAAACTGTTTTTT; CDR3aa: CASSEDRAVDEKLFF
len: 15; j_gene: TRBJ2-4; d_gene: TRBD2; abundance: once; v_gene: TRBV18; CDR3nt: TGTGCCAGCTCACCACGTGCGGGAGTTGGAAACATTCAGTACTTC; CDR3aa: CASSPRAGVGNIQYF
len: 15; j_gene: TRBJ2-6; d_gene: NA; abundance: NA; v_gene: TRBV7-9; CDR3nt: TGTGCCAGCAGCCCGGGGTACTCTGGGGCCAACGTCCTGACTTTC; CDR3aa: CASSPGYSGANVLTF
len: 15; j_gene: TRBJ2-7; d_gene: NA; abundance: NA; v_gene: TRBV5-1; CDR3nt: TGCGCCAGCAGCTTGGGCCCAGGGAGCTCCTACGAGCAGTACTTC; CDR3aa: CASSLGPGSSYEQYF
len: 15; j_gene: TRBJ1-2; d_gene: NA; abundance: NA; v_gene: TRBV5-1; CDR3nt: TGCGCCAGCAGCTTGGCGATAGGGGTTCACTATGGCTACACCTTC; CDR3aa: CASSLAIGVHYGYTF
len: 16; j_gene: TRBJ1-2; d_gene: TRBD1; abundance: few; v_gene: TRBV28; CDR3nt: TGTGCCAGCAACCGACAGGGCCTCAGGCTCAGGGATGGCTACACCTTC; CDR3aa: CASNRQGLRLRDGYTF
len: 13; j_gene: TRBJ1-2; d_gene: NA; abundance: NA; v_gene: TRBV30; CDR3nt: TGTGCCTGGAGTACGCAGACCCAATATGGCTACACCTTC; CDR3aa: CAWSTQTQYGYTF
len: 16; j_gene: TRBJ1-3; d_gene: TRBD1; abundance: NA; v_gene: TRBV18; CDR3nt: TGTGCCAGCTCCCGGGACAGTAGGGGCTCTGGAAACACCATATATTTT; CDR3aa: CASSRDSRGSGNTIYF
len: 17; j_gene: TRBJ1-5; d_gene: TRBD1; abundance: NA; v_gene: TRBV5-5; CDR3nt: TGTGCCAGCAGCTTCGTGACAGGGGCCCTTAGCAATCAGCCCCAGCATTTT; CDR3aa: CASSFVTGALSNQPQHF
len: 14; j_gene: TRBJ1-4; d_gene: NA; abundance: NA; v_gene: TRBV15; CDR3nt: TGTGCCACCAGCGCCCCTGGCCAGGGTGAAAAACTGTTTTTT; CDR3aa: CATSAPGQGEKLFF
len: 14; j_gene: TRBJ2-3; d_gene: TRBD1; abundance: NA; v_gene: TRBV18; CDR3nt: TGTGCCAGCTCACCCCGGGACAGGACAGATACGCAGTATTTT; CDR3aa: CASSPRDRTDTQYF
len: 14; j_gene: TRBJ2-5; d_gene: TRBD2; abundance: NA; v_gene: TRBV28; CDR3nt: TGTGCCAGCAGTCGAACTAGCGGGCAAGAGACCCAGTACTTC; CDR3aa: CASSRTSGQETQYF
len: 13; j_gene: TRBJ1-1; d_gene: NA; abundance: NA; v_gene: TRBV7-6; CDR3nt: TGTGCCAGCAGTCAAACAGGGAACACTGAAGCTTTCTTT; CDR3aa: CASSQTGNTEAFF
len: 22; j_gene: TRBJ2-3; d_gene: NA; abundance: NA; v_gene: TRBV4-3; CDR3nt: TGCGCCAGCAGCCAAGATCGTTTTTCCTTTTTCAGCGGACAGAGGGGCACAGATACGCAGTATTTT; CDR3aa: CASSQDRFSFFSGQRGTDTQYF
len: 11; j_gene: TRBJ2-1; d_gene: TRBD2; abundance: NA; v_gene: TRBV30; CDR3nt: TGTGCCTGGCGGACTAGCGGGAGGGAGTTCTTC; CDR3aa: CAWRTSGREFF
len: 11; j_gene: TRBJ1-2; d_gene: NA; abundance: NA; v_gene: TRBV19; CDR3nt: TGTGCCAGTAGTATCAATCTTGGCTACACCTTC; CDR3aa: CASSINLGYTF
len: 19; j_gene: TRBJ2-2; d_gene: TRBD2; abundance: NA; v_gene: TRBV27; CDR3nt: TGTGCCAGCAGCTTAACGAGGACTAGCGGGAGCGCTAACACCGGGGAGCTGTTTTTT; CDR3aa: CASSLTRTSGSANTGELFF
len: 19; j_gene: TRBJ2-6; d_gene: TRBD2; abundance: NA; v_gene: TRBV10-2; CDR3nt: TGCGCCAGCAGTGAGTCGAGAGCGGGAGGGAACACTGGGGCCAACGTCCTGACTTTC; CDR3aa: CASSESRAGGNTGANVLTF
len: 15; j_gene: TRBJ2-2; d_gene: NA; abundance: once; v_gene: TRBV28; CDR3nt: TGTGCCGCCAGCGTGGCGGGGATGCAGACCGGGGAGCTGTTTTTT; CDR3aa: CAASVAGMQTGELFF
len: 15; j_gene: TRBJ2-2; d_gene: NA; abundance: NA; v_gene: TRBV2; CDR3nt: TGTGCCAGCAGTGCGGAGCGGGTCTCCACCGGGGAGCTGTTTTTT; CDR3aa: CASSAERVSTGELFF
len: 15; j_gene: TRBJ2-7; d_gene: TRBD2; abundance: NA; v_gene: TRBV5-4; CDR3nt: TGTGCCAGCAGCTTGGGGCTAGCGGGAGTTAACGAGCAGTACTTC; CDR3aa: CASSLGLAGVNEQYF
len: 12; j_gene: TRBJ1-2; d_gene: TRBD1; abundance: NA; v_gene: TRBV6-6; CDR3nt: TGTGCCGTCCGACAGGGGAACTATGGCTACACCTTC; CDR3aa: CAVRQGNYGYTF
len: 15; j_gene: TRBJ2-5; d_gene: TRBD2; abundance: NA; v_gene: TRBV7-2; CDR3nt: TGTGCCAGCCTCAGACTAGCGGGATTTAAAGAGACCCAGTACTTC; CDR3aa: CASLRLAGFKETQYF
len: 15; j_gene: TRBJ1-1; d_gene: NA; abundance: NA; v_gene: TRBV27; CDR3nt: TGTGCCAGCAGTTTTTTCGGGGCCCGCGGCACTGAAGCTTTCTTT; CDR3aa: CASSFFGARGTEAFF
len: 14; j_gene: TRBJ2-3; d_gene: TRBD1; abundance: NA; v_gene: TRBV19; CDR3nt: TGTGCCAGTAGGGGCAGGGGGCGTACAGATACGCAGTATTTT; CDR3aa: CASRGRGRTDTQYF
len: 16; j_gene: TRBJ1-3; d_gene: NA; abundance: NA; v_gene: TRBV18; CDR3nt: TGTGCCAGCTCACCACCGTCGGGGCTTCCTGGAAACACCATATATTTT; CDR3aa: CASSPPSGLPGNTIYF
len: 14; j_gene: TRBJ1-2; d_gene: TRBD1; abundance: once; v_gene: TRBV19; CDR3nt: TGTGCCAGTAGTATCAGCAGGGGGCCGTTTGGCTACACCTTC; CDR3aa: CASSISRGPFGYTF
len: 15; j_gene: TRBJ2-5; d_gene: NA; abundance: NA; v_gene: TRBV5-8; CDR3nt: TGTGCCAGCAGCTTGGATGGGGGCGCGGGAGAGACCCAGTACTTC; CDR3aa: CASSLDGGAGETQYF
len: 12; j_gene: TRBJ2-7; d_gene: NA; abundance: NA; v_gene: TRBV29-1; CDR3nt: TGCAGCGTTGCTTCTGGCGGTTACGAGCAGTACTTC; CDR3aa: CSVASGGYEQYF
len: 13; j_gene: TRBJ1-2; d_gene: NA; abundance: few; v_gene: TRBV11-2; CDR3nt: TGTGCCAGCAGCCCTGGCTCAGGCTATGGCTACACCTTC; CDR3aa: CASSPGSGYGYTF
len: 15; j_gene: TRBJ1-2; d_gene: NA; abundance: NA; v_gene: TRBV6-5; CDR3nt: TGTGCCAGCAGCCAAACCCCTGCCTCAGCGTATGGCTACACCTTC; CDR3aa: CASSQTPASAYGYTF
len: 15; j_gene: TRBJ2-7; d_gene: NA; abundance: NA; v_gene: TRBV7-2; CDR3nt: TGTGCCAGCAGCTTAGCCGACAGGCTAGCCTACGAGCAGTACTTC; CDR3aa: CASSLADRLAYEQYF
len: 15; j_gene: TRBJ2-6; d_gene: NA; abundance: NA; v_gene: TRBV11-2; CDR3nt: TGTGCCAGCAGCTTAAATCCGGCTGGGGCCAACGTCCTGACTTTC; CDR3aa: CASSLNPAGANVLTF
len: 14; j_gene: TRBJ1-1; d_gene: NA; abundance: NA; v_gene: TRBV5-1; CDR3nt: TGCGCCAGCAGCTTGGGAGGTCTCGACACTGAAGCTTTCTTT; CDR3aa: CASSLGGLDTEAFF